The present T cell receptor beta chain was sequenced within a study of blood T cell repertoires in COVID-19. Study as a whole: T cells, B-cell-depleted T cells, or PBMCs provided the cDNA or gDNA that served as material.

With V trimmed by 8 bases and J by 1 base, 18 bases remained unmatched. The CDR3 contains 18 residues. Germline loops: CDR1 MDHEN, CDR2 SYDVKM. Residents of about two dozen US areas, aged roughly 18 to 89 years, made up the participants. Sequenced by immunoSEQ multiplex PCR; TCRdb stores in-frame clones only, minus some. The sample contains 250,000 to 350,000 clones, approximately 88% of which appear only once. The sequenced sample consisted of PBMCs or T cells enriched from blood (not recorded which). The chain recombines TRBV28 with TRBJ2-3; 7 bases agree with TRBD2. This TCR was recovered from a woman in her twenties or thirties who had recovered from COVID-19. The CDR3 here is CASSTIPAGVTRTDTQYF. CDR3 sequence (DNA): TGTGCCAGCTCTACCATTCCGGCGGGAGTCACTCGCACAGATACGCAGTATTTT.